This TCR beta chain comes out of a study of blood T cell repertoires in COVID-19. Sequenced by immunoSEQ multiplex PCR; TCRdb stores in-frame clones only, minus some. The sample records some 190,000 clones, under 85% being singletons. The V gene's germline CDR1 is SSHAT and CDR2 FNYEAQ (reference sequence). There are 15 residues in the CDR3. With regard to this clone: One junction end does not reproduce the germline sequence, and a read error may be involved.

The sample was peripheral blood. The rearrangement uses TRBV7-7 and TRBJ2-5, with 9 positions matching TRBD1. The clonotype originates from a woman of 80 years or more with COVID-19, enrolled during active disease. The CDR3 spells CASSLRDREGETQYF. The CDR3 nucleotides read TGTGCTAGCAGCTTAAGGGACAGGGAGGGGGAGACCCAGTACTTC.